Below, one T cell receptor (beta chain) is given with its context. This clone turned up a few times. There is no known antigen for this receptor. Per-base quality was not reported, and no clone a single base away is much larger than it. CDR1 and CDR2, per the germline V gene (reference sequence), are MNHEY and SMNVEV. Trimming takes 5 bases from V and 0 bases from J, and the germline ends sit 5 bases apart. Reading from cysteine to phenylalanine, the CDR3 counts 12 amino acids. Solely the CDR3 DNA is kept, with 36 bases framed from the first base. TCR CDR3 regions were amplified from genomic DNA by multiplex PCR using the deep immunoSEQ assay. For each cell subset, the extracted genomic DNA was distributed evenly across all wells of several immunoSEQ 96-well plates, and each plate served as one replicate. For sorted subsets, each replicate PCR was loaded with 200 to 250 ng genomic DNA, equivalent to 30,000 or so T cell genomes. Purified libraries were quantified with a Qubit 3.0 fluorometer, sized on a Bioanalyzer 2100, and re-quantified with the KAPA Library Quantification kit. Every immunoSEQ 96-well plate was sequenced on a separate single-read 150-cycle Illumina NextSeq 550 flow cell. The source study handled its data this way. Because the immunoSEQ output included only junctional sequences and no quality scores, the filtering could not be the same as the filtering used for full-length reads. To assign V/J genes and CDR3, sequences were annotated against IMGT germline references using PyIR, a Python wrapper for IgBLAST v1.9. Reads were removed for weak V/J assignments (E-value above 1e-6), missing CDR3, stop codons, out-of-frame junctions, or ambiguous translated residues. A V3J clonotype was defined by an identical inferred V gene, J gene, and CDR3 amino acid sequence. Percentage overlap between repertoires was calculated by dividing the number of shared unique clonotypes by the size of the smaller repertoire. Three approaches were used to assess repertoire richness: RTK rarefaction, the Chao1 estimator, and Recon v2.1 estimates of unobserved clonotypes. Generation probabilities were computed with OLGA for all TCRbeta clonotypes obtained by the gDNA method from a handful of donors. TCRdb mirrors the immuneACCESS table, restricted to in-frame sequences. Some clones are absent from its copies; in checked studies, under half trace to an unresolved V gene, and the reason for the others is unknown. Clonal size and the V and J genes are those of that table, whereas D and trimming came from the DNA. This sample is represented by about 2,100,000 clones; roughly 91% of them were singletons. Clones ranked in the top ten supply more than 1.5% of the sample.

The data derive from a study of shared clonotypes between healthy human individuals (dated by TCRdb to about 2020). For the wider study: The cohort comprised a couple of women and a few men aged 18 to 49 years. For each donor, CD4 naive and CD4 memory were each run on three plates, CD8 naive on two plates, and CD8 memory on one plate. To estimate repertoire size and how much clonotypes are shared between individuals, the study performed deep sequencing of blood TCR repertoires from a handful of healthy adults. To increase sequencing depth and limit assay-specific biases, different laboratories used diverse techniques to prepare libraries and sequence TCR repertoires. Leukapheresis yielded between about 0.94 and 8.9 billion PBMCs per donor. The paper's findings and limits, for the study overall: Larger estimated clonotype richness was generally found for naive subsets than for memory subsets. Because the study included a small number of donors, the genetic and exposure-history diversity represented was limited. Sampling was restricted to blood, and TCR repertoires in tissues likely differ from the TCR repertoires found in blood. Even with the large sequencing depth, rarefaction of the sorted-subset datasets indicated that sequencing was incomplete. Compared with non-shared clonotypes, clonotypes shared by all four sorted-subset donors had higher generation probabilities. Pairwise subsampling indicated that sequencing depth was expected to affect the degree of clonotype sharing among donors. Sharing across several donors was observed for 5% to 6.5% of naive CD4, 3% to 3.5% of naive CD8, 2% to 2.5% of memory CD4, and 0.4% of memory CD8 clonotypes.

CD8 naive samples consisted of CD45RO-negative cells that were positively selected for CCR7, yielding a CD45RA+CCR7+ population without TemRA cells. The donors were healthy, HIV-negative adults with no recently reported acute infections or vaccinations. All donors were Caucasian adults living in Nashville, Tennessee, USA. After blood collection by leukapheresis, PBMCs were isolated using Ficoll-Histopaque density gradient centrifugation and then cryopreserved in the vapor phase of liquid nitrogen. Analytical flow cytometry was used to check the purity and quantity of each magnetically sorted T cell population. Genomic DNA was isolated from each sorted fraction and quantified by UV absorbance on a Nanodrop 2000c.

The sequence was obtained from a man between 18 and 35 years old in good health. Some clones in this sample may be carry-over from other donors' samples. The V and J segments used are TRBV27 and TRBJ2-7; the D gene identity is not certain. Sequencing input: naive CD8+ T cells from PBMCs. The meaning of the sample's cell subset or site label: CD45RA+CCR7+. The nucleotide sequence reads TGTGCCAGCAGTGCCGACTCCTACGAGCAGTACTTC. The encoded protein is CASSADSYEQYF.